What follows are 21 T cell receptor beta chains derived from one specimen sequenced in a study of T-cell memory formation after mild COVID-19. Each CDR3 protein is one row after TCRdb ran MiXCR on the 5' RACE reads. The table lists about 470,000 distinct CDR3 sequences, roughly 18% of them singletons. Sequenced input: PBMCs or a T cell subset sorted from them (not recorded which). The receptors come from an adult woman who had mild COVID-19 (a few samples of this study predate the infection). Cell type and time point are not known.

This CDR3 reads CASSYPGARGANVLTF. The DNA of the CDR3 is TGTGCCAGCAGTTACCCAGGGGCTAGAGGGGCCAACGTCCTGACTTTC. The rearrangement links TRBV6-2 or TRBV6-3 to TRBJ2-6, with a tentative D call TRBD1 (6 bases). This CDR3 is built from 16 residues. Trimming stripped 2 bases from V and 4 bases from J, with 12 bases between. Germline V CDR1 and CDR2: MNHEY, SVGEGT.

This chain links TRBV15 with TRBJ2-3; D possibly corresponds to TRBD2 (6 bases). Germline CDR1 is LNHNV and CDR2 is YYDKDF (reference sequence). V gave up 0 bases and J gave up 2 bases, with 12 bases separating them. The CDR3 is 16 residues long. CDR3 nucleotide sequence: TGTGCCACCAGCAGAGAACCCACTAGCACCACAGATACGCAGTATTTT. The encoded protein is CATSREPTSTTDTQYF.

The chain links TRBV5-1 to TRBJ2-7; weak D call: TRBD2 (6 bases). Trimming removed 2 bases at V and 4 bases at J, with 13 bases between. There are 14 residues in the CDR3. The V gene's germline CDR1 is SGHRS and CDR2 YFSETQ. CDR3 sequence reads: CASSFGGEAYEQYF. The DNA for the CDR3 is TGCGCCAGCAGCTTCGGTGGGGAGGCGTACGAGCAGTACTTC. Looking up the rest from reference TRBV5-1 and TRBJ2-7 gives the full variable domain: KAGVTQTPRYLIKTRGQQVTLSCSPISGHRSVSWYQQTPGQGLQFLFEYFSETQRNKGNFPGRFSGRQFSNSRSEMNVSTLELGDSALYLCASSFGGEAYEQYFGPGTRLTVT.

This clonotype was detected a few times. The CDR3 region is CASSIRTGALNNEQFF. The CDR3 DNA reads TGTGCCAGCAGCATCCGGACAGGGGCCCTAAACAATGAGCAGTTCTTC. The genes are TRBV11-1 and TRBJ2-1; 9 nucleotides agree with TRBD1. With V trimmed by 5 bases and J by 5 bases, 10 bases remained unmatched. The CDR3 is 16 amino acids. CDR1 and CDR2 (germline): SGHAT, FQDESV (reference sequence).

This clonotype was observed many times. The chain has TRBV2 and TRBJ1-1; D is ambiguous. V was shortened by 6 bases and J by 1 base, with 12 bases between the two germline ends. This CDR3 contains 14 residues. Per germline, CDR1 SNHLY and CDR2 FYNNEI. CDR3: CASRERMGNTEAFF. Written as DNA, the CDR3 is TGTGCCAGCAGGGAGAGGATGGGGAACACTGAAGCTTTCTTT.

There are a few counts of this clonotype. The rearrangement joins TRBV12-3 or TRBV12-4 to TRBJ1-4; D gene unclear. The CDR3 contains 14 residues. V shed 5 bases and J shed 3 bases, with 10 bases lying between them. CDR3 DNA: TGTGCCAGCAGTGGCAGAGATTCTAATGAAAAACTGTTTTTT. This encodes CASSGRDSNEKLFF.

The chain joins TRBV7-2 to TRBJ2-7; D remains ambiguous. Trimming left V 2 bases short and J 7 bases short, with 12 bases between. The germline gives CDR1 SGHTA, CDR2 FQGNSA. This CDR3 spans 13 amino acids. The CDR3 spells CASSLIWAREQYF. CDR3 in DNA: TGTGCCAGCAGCTTAATCTGGGCGAGGGAGCAGTACTTC.

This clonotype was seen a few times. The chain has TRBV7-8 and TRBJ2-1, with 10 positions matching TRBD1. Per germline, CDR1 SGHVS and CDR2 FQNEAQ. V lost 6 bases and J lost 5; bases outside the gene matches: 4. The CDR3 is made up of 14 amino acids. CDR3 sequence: CASSTGQGDNEQFF. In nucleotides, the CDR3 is TGTGCCAGCAGTACCGGACAGGGGGACAATGAGCAGTTCTTC.

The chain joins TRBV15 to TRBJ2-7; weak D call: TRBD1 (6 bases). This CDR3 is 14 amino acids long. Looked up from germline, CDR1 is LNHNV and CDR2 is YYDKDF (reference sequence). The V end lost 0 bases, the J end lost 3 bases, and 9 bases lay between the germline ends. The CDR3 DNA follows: TGTGCCACCAGCAGAGATCAGGGGAGCTACGAGCAGTACTTC. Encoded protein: CATSRDQGSYEQYF.

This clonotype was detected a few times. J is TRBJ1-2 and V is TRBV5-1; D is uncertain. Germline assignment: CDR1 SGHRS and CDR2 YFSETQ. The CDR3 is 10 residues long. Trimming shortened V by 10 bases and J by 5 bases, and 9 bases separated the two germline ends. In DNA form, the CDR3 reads TGCGCCCTCCATATTTATGGCTACACCTTC. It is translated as CALHIYGYTF.

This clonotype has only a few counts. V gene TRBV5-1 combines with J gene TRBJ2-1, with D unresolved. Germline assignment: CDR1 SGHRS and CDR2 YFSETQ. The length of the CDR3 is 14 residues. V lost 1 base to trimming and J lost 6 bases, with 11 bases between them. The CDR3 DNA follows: TGCGCCAGCAGCTTGATCGATCCCATCAATGAGCAGTTCTTC. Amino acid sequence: CASSLIDPINEQFF.

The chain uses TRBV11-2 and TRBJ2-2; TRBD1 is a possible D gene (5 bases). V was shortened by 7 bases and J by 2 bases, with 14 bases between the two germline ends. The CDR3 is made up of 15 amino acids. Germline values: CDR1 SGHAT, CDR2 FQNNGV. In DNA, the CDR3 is TGTGCCAGCATCCCGACAGAGAAAAACACCGGGGAGCTGTTTTTT. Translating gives CASIPTEKNTGELFF.

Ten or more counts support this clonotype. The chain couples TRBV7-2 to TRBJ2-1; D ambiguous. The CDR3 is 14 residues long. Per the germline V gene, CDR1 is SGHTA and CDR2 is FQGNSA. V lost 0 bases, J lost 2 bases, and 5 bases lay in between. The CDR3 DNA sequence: TGTGCCAGCAGCTTAGCTGTGGCCTACAATGAGCAGTTCTTC. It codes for CASSLAVAYNEQFF.

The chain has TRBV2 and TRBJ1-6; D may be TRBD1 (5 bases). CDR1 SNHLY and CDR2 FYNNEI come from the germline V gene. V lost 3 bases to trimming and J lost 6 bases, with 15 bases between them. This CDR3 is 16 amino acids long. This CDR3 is CASSDRRAGSNSPLHF. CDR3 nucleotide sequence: TGTGCCAGCAGTGACAGGAGAGCAGGGTCTAATTCACCCCTCCACTTT. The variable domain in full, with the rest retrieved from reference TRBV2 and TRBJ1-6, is EPEVTQTPSHQVTQMGQEVILRCVPISNHLYFYWYRQILGQKVEFLVSFYNNEISEKSEIFDDQFSVERPDGSNFTLKIRSTKLEDSAMYFCASSDRRAGSNSPLHFGNGTRLTVT.

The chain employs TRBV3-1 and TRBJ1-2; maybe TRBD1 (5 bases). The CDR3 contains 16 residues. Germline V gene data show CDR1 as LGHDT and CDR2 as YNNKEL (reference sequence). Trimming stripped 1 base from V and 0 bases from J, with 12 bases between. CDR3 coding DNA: TGTGCCAGCAGCCAAGCGGGGGGTACCGCTAACTATGGCTACACCTTC. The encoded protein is CASSQAGGTANYGYTF.

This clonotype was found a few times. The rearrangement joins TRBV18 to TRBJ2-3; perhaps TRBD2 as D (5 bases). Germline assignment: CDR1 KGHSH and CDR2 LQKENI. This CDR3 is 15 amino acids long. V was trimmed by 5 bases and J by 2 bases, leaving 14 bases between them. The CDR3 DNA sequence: TGTGCCAGCTCAACCATACTAGAGCCCACAGATACGCAGTATTTT. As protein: CASSTILEPTDTQYF.

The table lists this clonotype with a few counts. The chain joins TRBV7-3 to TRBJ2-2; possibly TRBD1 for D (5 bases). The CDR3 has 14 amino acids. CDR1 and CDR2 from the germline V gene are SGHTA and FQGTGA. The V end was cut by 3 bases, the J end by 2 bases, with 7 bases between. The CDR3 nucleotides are TGTGCCAGCAGCTTGACAGCTAACACCGGGGAGCTGTTTTTT. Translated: CASSLTANTGELFF.

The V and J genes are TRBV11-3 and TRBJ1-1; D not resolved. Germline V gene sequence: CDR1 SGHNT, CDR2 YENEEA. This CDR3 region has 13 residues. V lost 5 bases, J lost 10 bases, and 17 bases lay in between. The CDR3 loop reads CASSQLSGTRAFF. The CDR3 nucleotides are TGTGCCAGCAGCCAGTTGTCTGGAACGCGAGCTTTCTTT.

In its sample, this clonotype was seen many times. In DNA, the CDR3 is TGTGCCAGCAGTTTCAGCCACGAGCAGTACTTC. It specifies CASSFSHEQYF. This rearrangement joins TRBV12-3 or TRBV12-4 to TRBJ2-7; D call uncertain. This CDR3 region has 11 residues. V was cut by 3 bases and J by 5 bases, with 5 bases left in between.

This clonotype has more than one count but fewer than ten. CDR3 DNA: TGTGCCAGCAGTTTCGGACTTGGATGGGAGCTGTTTTTT. Translation gives CASSFGLGWELFF. J is TRBJ2-2 and V is TRBV6-2 or TRBV6-3; maybe TRBD2 (5 bases). This CDR3 region has 13 residues. The germline V gene encodes CDR1 MNHEY and CDR2 SVGEGT. Trimming shortened V by 4 bases and J by 9 bases, and 12 bases separated the two germline ends.

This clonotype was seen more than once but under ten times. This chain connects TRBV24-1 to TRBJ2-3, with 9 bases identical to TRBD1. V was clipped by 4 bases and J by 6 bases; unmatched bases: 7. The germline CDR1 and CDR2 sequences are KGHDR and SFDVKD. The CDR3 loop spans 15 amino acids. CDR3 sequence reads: CATSDRTGVGDTQYF. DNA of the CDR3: TGTGCCACCAGTGACCGGACAGGGGTCGGGGATACGCAGTATTTT.